The 22 T cell receptor beta chains reported below all come from one sample, sequenced in a study of CD8 T cells in Susac syndrome. Reverse transcription of about 0.5 to 1 ug RNA was carried out with random hexamers. MiXCR was run by TCRdb on the immunoSEQ multiplex PCR reads, yielding one entry per CDR3 protein. The sample includes about 180,000 distinct CDR3 sequences, more than 90% of them seen just once. The sequenced material came from CD4+ T cells from PBMCs. The receptors were gathered from a human donor with multiple sclerosis.

The gene calls are TRBV20-1 and TRBJ1-5, with D unclear. This CDR3 is 14 amino acids long. V was clipped by 0 bases and J by 2 bases, with 8 bases between them. The germline V gene encodes CDR1 DFQATT and CDR2 SNEGSKA (reference sequence). The CDR3 here is CSARDFGGNQPQHF. CDR3 bases: TGCAGTGCTAGAGATTTTGGGGGCAATCAGCCCCAGCATTTT.

The chain joins TRBV7-8 to TRBJ2-7; 7 bases line up with TRBD1. Germline CDR1 is SGHVS and CDR2 is FQNEAQ. V shed 5 bases and J 0 bases; nucleotides not matched to a gene: 10. The CDR3 extends over 16 amino acids. The CDR3 sequence is CASSPRGQKSSYEQYF. CDR3 nucleotide sequence: TGTGCCAGCAGCCCGAGGGGACAGAAAAGCTCCTACGAGCAGTACTTC.

The CDR3 DNA reads as TGTGCCAGCAGCGTAGAGGGTAATTCACCCCTCCACTTT. It specifies CASSVEGNSPLHF. The chain carries TRBV9 and TRBJ1-6; no firm D call. V lost 0 bases and J 6 bases, leaving 4 bases between the germline ends. Germline V CDR1 and CDR2: SGDLS, YYNGEE. This CDR3 is 13 amino acids long.

The rearrangement links TRBV11-1 to TRBJ2-7, with 7 bases that match TRBD1. CDR3 length: 15 residues. Germline lookup yields CDR1 SGHAT and CDR2 FQDESV (reference sequence). The ends lost 5 bases at V and 0 bases at J; junction bases unmatched: 7. CDR3 DNA: TGTGCCAGCAGCATGCCGGGACAGAGCTCCTACGAGCAGTACTTC. Translating gives CASSMPGQSSYEQYF.

The chain recombines TRBV6-5 with TRBJ2-5; D call uncertain. The CDR3 totals 15 residues. From germline, CDR1 is MNHEY and CDR2 SVGAGI. V dropped 2 bases and J dropped 4 bases, with 14 bases sitting between them. The CDR3 protein is CASSYIPRAGETQYF. CDR3 in DNA: TGTGCCAGCAGTTACATCCCTCGGGCAGGAGAGACCCAGTACTTC.

This clonotype is a singleton in its sample. V usage is TRBV20-1 and J usage is TRBJ2-5; no definite D call. Per the germline V gene, CDR1 is DFQATT and CDR2 is SNEGSKA (reference sequence). CDR3 length equals 12 residues. The ends were cut back, 1 base at V and 4 bases at J, with 7 bases in the middle. CDR3 DNA: TGCAGTGCTAGAGGGGATGGAGAGACCCAGTACTTC. It specifies CSARGDGETQYF.

The chain employs TRBV3-1 and TRBJ2-5; perhaps TRBD2 as D (6 bases). V was cut by 0 bases and J by 3 bases, with 14 bases left in between. The germline CDR1 and CDR2 sequences are LGHDT and YNNKEL (reference sequence). This CDR3 spans 16 amino acids. The CDR3 sequence is CASSQEPSGPKETQYF. DNA for the CDR3: TGTGCCAGCAGCCAAGAACCCAGCGGGCCTAAAGAGACCCAGTACTTC.

This clonotype has just one count. This sequence joins TRBV10-3 and TRBJ2-3; possibly TRBD2 for D (5 bases). Trimming stripped 10 bases from V and 2 bases from J, with 22 bases between. The germline gives CDR1 ENHRY, CDR2 SYGVKD. CDR3 length: 16 amino acids. CDR3 sequence reads: CATLYGNGPNTDTQYF. The CDR3 DNA sequence: TGTGCCACCCTCTACGGGAATGGCCCCAACACAGATACGCAGTATTTT.

The CDR3 DNA follows: TGTGCCAGCGCGTACAGGGGGAACACTGAAGCTTTCTTT. Protein sequence: CASAYRGNTEAFF. This chain uses TRBV27 with TRBJ1-1; 7 nucleotides match TRBD1. This CDR3 comprises 13 residues. V was clipped by 8 bases and J by 1 base; unmatched bases: 4. In germline, CDR1 is MNHEY, CDR2 SMNVEV (reference sequence).

This clonotype has only a few counts. V and J are TRBV7-2 and TRBJ2-5, with 8 bases matching TRBD2. With 5 bases clipped from V and 2 bases from J, the junction kept 4 bases outside the gene matches. Germline values: CDR1 SGHTA, CDR2 FQGNSA. CDR3 size: 14 residues. The chain's CDR3 is CASSPRGDQETQYF. CDR3 coding DNA: TGTGCCAGCAGCCCGCGGGGGGATCAAGAGACCCAGTACTTC.

The rearrangement uses TRBV20-1 and TRBJ2-7, with D perhaps TRBD1 (6 bases). Germline V gene sequence: CDR1 DFQATT, CDR2 SNEGSKA (reference sequence). Trimming shortened V by 5 bases and J by 1 base, and 18 bases separated the two germline ends. CDR3 length equals 15 residues. CDR3 in amino acids: CSAPPWVTGSYEQYF. Written as DNA, the CDR3 is TGCAGTGCTCCCCCCTGGGTGACAGGATCCTACGAGCAGTACTTC.

CDR3 protein: CASSELGQRSNQPQHF. CDR3 nucleotides: TGTGCCAGCAGTGAACTGGGACAGAGATCCAATCAGCCCCAGCATTTT. The chain combines TRBV2 with TRBJ1-5; 7 positions match TRBD1. The CDR3 is made up of 16 amino acids. Per germline, CDR1 SNHLY and CDR2 FYNNEI. V dropped 2 bases and J dropped 3; count of bases not matched to a gene: 7.

This sequence joins TRBV7-8 and TRBJ2-2; D call uncertain. This CDR3 contains 14 residues. Germline V gene lookup returns CDR1 SGHVS and CDR2 FQNEAQ. V lost 4 bases to trimming and J lost 1 base, with 7 bases between them. The chain's CDR3 is CASSYTRNTGELFF. The CDR3 DNA reads as TGTGCCAGCAGCTACACGCGGAACACCGGGGAGCTGTTTTTT.

This clonotype was counted a single time. The chain couples TRBV6-2 or TRBV6-3 to TRBJ1-5; a possible D gene is TRBD1 (5 bases). V was cut by 2 bases and J by 0 bases, with 11 bases left in between. The CDR3 consists of 16 residues. CDR1 MNHEY and CDR2 SVGEGT come from the germline V gene. The CDR3 DNA follows: TGTGCCAGCAGTTACGGGTGGGGCAATAGCAATCAGCCCCAGCATTTT. Its translation: CASSYGWGNSNQPQHF.

The rearrangement joins TRBV10-3 to TRBJ2-3, with 9 bases matching TRBD1. Germline CDR1 is ENHRY and CDR2 is SYGVKD. The CDR3 extends over 17 amino acids. J lost 3 bases, V lost 4 bases, and 11 bases had no gene match. The CDR3 spells CAISGSDRDRATDTQYF. The CDR3 DNA follows: TGTGCCATCAGTGGAAGTGATCGGGACAGGGCTACAGATACGCAGTATTTT.

This chain links TRBV9 with TRBJ2-7; 8 bases line up with TRBD2. The germline gives CDR1 SGDLS, CDR2 YYNGEE. This CDR3 region has 16 residues. Trimming took 0 bases from V and 4 from J; bases not matched to a gene: 9. The CDR3 region is CASSVVGGAMVYEQYF. The CDR3 DNA reads as TGTGCCAGCAGCGTAGTCGGGGGGGCGATGGTTTACGAGCAGTACTTC.

The chain has TRBV9 and TRBJ2-7; TRBD2 matches at 7 bases. J gave up 0 bases and V 0 bases, and 3 bases lay outside the gene matches. The CDR3 length is 15 residues. CDR1 and CDR2 (germline): SGDLS, YYNGEE. The CDR3 is CASSVEAGDSYEQYF. CDR3 DNA: TGTGCCAGCAGCGTAGAGGCGGGGGACTCCTACGAGCAGTACTTC.

The V gene is TRBV4-3, the J gene TRBJ2-3; D remains ambiguous. V dropped 1 base and J dropped 6 bases, with 8 bases sitting between them. This CDR3 is built from 13 residues. Germline V gives CDR1 LGHNA, CDR2 YSLEER. The CDR3 region is CASSQAPWDTQYF. The DNA for the CDR3 is TGCGCCAGCAGCCAAGCACCGTGGGATACGCAGTATTTT.

This rearrangement joins TRBV12-3 or TRBV12-4 to TRBJ2-7; 11 positions agree with TRBD1. The CDR3 is 15 amino acids. The V segment lost 4 bases and the J segment 5 bases; nucleotides outside the gene matches: 7. CDR3 protein: CASSWRTGGRDEQYF. Here the CDR3 DNA reads TGTGCCAGCAGTTGGAGGACAGGGGGCAGGGACGAGCAGTACTTC.

The J gene is TRBJ2-1, the V gene TRBV4-3, with 8 bases that match TRBD2. This CDR3 comprises 18 residues. Trimming cost V 3 bases and J 4 bases; bases outside gene matches: 14. Germline assignment: CDR1 LGHNA and CDR2 YSLEER. This CDR3 reads CASSQQPPGGNIYNEQFF. CDR3 in DNA: TGCGCCAGCAGCCAGCAACCTCCGGGGGGGAACATTTACAATGAGCAGTTCTTC.

This chain uses TRBV29-1 with TRBJ2-5; perhaps TRBD2 as D (6 bases). The CDR3 has 12 residues. Trimming removed 3 bases at V and 5 bases at J, with 10 bases between. The germline V gene has CDR1 SQVTM and CDR2 ANQGSEA. The CDR3 sequence: CSVDRESETQYF. For the CDR3, the DNA is TGCAGCGTTGATCGGGAGTCGGAGACCCAGTACTTC.

The genes are TRBV3-1 and TRBJ1-4, with D perhaps TRBD1 (5 bases). CDR1 and CDR2 from the germline V gene are LGHDT and YNNKEL (reference sequence). Deletions cut 5 bases from V and 7 bases from J, with 23 bases between. The CDR3 sequence is 17 residues long. For the CDR3, the DNA is TGTGCCAGCAGCGCTTCCGGGGGTCTCCGAGGTGGTGAAAAACTGTTTTTT. Residues: CASSASGGLRGGEKLFF.